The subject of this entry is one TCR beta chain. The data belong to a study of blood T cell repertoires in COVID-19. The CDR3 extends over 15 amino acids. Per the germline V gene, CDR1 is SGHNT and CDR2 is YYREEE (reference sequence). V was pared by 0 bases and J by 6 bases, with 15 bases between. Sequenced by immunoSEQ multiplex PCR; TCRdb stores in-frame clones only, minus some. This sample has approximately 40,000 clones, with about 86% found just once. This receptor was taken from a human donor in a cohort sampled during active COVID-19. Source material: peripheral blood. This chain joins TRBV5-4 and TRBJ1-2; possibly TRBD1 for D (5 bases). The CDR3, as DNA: TGTGCCAGCAGCTTGGCCGGCAGGGTCACCCATGGCTACACCTTC. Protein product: CASSLAGRVTHGYTF. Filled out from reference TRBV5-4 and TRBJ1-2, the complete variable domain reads ETGVTQSPTHLIKTRGQQVTLRCSSQSGHNTVSWYQQALGQGPQFIFQYYREEENGRGNFPPRFSGLQFPNYSSELNVNALELDDSALYLCASSLAGRVTHGYTFGSGTRLTVV.